Each of the 23 T cell receptor beta chains below was sequenced from the same sample in a study of cytomegalovirus exposure and HLA in healthy donors. Primers included in the PCR were 60 Vbeta and 13 Jbeta primers. Method: immunoSEQ multiplex PCR; TCRdb's copy keeps in-frame clones and lacks some. The sample has over 150,000 clones, approximately 73% seen once. The source material was PBMCs. These TCRs come from a man aged 50-60 years in good health and CMV-seronegative.

The chain uses TRBV5-1 and TRBJ1-4; D gene ambiguous. Trimming left V 3 bases short and J 3 bases short, with 9 bases between. The CDR3 has 14 residues. The germline CDR1 and CDR2 sequences are SGHRS and YFSETQ. The CDR3 protein is CASSSTAANEKLFF. For the CDR3, the DNA is TGCGCCAGCAGCTCGACCGCGGCTAATGAAAAACTGTTTTTT.

V is TRBV10-2 and J is TRBJ2-7, with 9 bases lining up with TRBD1. Germline V CDR1 and CDR2: WSHSY, SAAADI. V lost 6 bases, J lost 4 bases, and 10 bases stayed unmatched. CDR3 size: 15 residues. CDR3 region: CASSQLGQGGYEQYF. As DNA, the CDR3 is TGCGCCAGCAGCCAATTGGGACAGGGAGGGTACGAGCAGTACTTC.

The rearrangement uses TRBV4-1 and TRBJ1-5; D remains unclear. The ends were cut back, 0 bases at V and 4 bases at J, with 7 bases in the middle. This CDR3 spans 14 amino acids. Per germline, CDR1 MGHRA and CDR2 YSYEKL. The CDR3 reads CASSQDEANQPQHF. The CDR3 coding sequence is TGCGCCAGCAGCCAAGATGAGGCTAATCAGCCCCAGCATTTT.

As to this clone: The same CDR3 arises from other DNA sequences in this sample as well. The chain has TRBV5-1 and TRBJ2-2; weak D call: TRBD1 (6 bases). CDR1 is SGHRS and CDR2 is YFSETQ in the germline V gene. The length of the CDR3 is 15 residues. The V and J ends lost 4 bases and 4 bases respectively, with 14 bases between them. The CDR3 loop is CASSTGQGLTGELFF. CDR3 coding DNA: TGCGCCAGCAGCACCGGGCAGGGGCTCACCGGGGAGCTGTTTTTT.

The rearrangement joins TRBV11-2 to TRBJ2-7, with TRBD1 matching over 7 bases. CDR1 SGHAT and CDR2 FQNNGV come from the germline V gene. J was trimmed by 1 base and V by 4 bases; bases with no gene match: 13. The CDR3 has 17 residues. The CDR3 loop reads CASSSVSGGAISYEQYF. CDR3 in DNA: TGTGCCAGCAGCTCCGTCTCAGGGGGAGCGATTTCCTACGAGCAGTACTTC.

The V and J genes are TRBV7-8 and TRBJ1-2, with 10 bases matching TRBD1. The V segment lost 5 bases and the J segment 6 bases; nucleotides outside the gene matches: 6. This CDR3 spans 14 amino acids. Germline V gene lookup returns CDR1 SGHVS and CDR2 FQNEAQ. CDR3 sequence (DNA): TGTGCCAGCAGCCTCAGACAGGGGGCGGATGGCTACACCTTC. Protein sequence: CASSLRQGADGYTF.

This clone has only one observation. The chain couples TRBV29-1 to TRBJ1-1; D is unresolved. Trimming took off 6 bases at V and 5 bases at J, with 10 bases between the two ends. Germline V lookup: CDR1 SQVTM, CDR2 ANQGSEA. The length of the CDR3 is 11 residues. The CDR3, as DNA: TGCAGCGTCAGCCCGGGGACTGAAGCTTTCTTT. This encodes CSVSPGTEAFF.

The chain links TRBV5-4 to TRBJ1-4; no definite D call. The V gene lost 6 bases and the J gene lost 0 bases, with 12 bases spanning the gap. CDR1 and CDR2 from the germline V gene are SGHNT and YYREEE (reference sequence). CDR3 length: 15 amino acids. CDR3 DNA: TGTGCCAGCATCCCCATAGTCGCAACTAATGAAAAACTGTTTTTT. Its translation is CASIPIVATNEKLFF.

Only a few counts were recorded for this clone. V and J are TRBV7-2 and TRBJ2-7; D is perhaps TRBD1 (6 bases). V shed 2 bases and J shed 7 bases, with 15 bases lying between them. The CDR3 is made up of 14 amino acids. Germline CDR1 and CDR2: SGHTA and FQGNSA. The CDR3 coding sequence is TGTGCCAGCAGCTTATACAGGGAGCAGGGTGAGCAGTACTTC. This gives the protein CASSLYREQGEQYF.

The chain carries TRBV28 and TRBJ2-4; a possible D gene is TRBD1 (6 bases). The V end lost 10 bases, the J end lost 0 bases, and 13 bases lay between the germline ends. Germline lookup yields CDR1 MDHEN and CDR2 SYDVKM. The CDR3 spans 14 residues. The CDR3 DNA sequence: TGTGCCATCCGGGACACTTTAGCCAAAAACATTCAGTACTTC. It encodes CAIRDTLAKNIQYF.

This rearrangement joins TRBV5-6 to TRBJ1-3, with D unresolved. The V end lost 4 bases, the J end lost 3 bases, and 8 bases lay between the germline ends. The germline gives CDR1 SGHDT, CDR2 YYEEEE. The CDR3 has 13 amino acids. The CDR3 sequence is CASSGLFGNTIYF. CDR3 DNA: TGTGCCAGCAGCGGACTATTTGGAAACACCATATATTTT.

The chain couples TRBV27 to TRBJ1-1; a possible D gene is TRBD1 (5 bases). V was shortened by 0 bases and J by 5 bases, with 10 bases between the two germline ends. The germline gives CDR1 MNHEY, CDR2 SMNVEV (reference sequence). This CDR3 is 14 amino acids long. The CDR3 reads CASSLSQGRTEAFF. The CDR3 region has the DNA TGTGCCAGCAGTTTATCTCAGGGTCGGACTGAAGCTTTCTTT.

This chain uses TRBV7-3 with TRBJ2-2; 7 nucleotides match TRBD2. V lost 0 bases, J lost 6 bases, and 7 bases stayed unmatched. Germline CDR1 and CDR2: SGHTA and FQGTGA. This CDR3 comprises 16 residues. CDR3 coding DNA: TGTGCCAGCAGCTTAACGTCGGCGGGGGTATCCGGGGAGCTGTTTTTT. Translated: CASSLTSAGVSGELFF.

This clone came up once. The CDR3 protein is CASSQGFGGGSDEETQYF. The CDR3 DNA follows: TGTGCCAGCAGCCAAGGGTTCGGGGGTGGGTCTGATGAAGAGACCCAGTACTTC. The gene calls are TRBV4-2 and TRBJ2-5, with D possibly matching TRBD2 (6 bases). The germline V and J ends were trimmed by 1 base and 3 bases, with 21 bases remaining between them. CDR3 length equals 18 residues. Germline V gene sequence: CDR1 LGHNA, CDR2 YNFKEQ.

This clone was seen a handful of times. The gene calls are TRBV14 and TRBJ1-1, with 8 bases that match TRBD1. The CDR3 is 15 amino acids. V lost 4 bases, J lost 4 bases, and 8 bases stayed unmatched. Germline loops: CDR1 SGHDN, CDR2 FVKESK. For the CDR3, the DNA is TGTGCCAGCAGCCGCACGACAGGGGCGGGCACTGAAGCTTTCTTT. This codes for CASSRTTGAGTEAFF.

The chain has TRBV6-1 and TRBJ1-4; the D gene is possibly TRBD1 (6 bases). Germline assignment: CDR1 MNHNS and CDR2 SASEGT. The CDR3 spans 14 residues. V was pared by 2 bases and J by 12 bases, with 16 bases between. CDR3 residues: CASSERGLGVELFF. Written as DNA, the CDR3 is TGTGCCAGCAGTGAAAGGGGGTTGGGGGTGGAACTGTTTTTT.

The chain carries TRBV28 and TRBJ1-2; 7 positions match TRBD1. The CDR3 totals 17 residues. J was trimmed by 3 bases and V by 2 bases; bases with no gene match: 12. Germline-derived CDR1 and CDR2 are MDHEN and SYDVKM. The CDR3 nucleotides are TGTGCCAGCAGTTTACCGGCACTGGTTCAGGGGGACTATGGCTACACCTTC. It specifies CASSLPALVQGDYGYTF.

The chain recombines TRBV19 with TRBJ1-6; 7 bases are a match to TRBD1. Germline assignment: CDR1 LNHDA and CDR2 SQIVND (reference sequence). The CDR3 has 15 residues. V was clipped by 3 bases and J by 6 bases; unmatched bases: 5. The CDR3 DNA sequence: TGTGCCAGTAGTATCCGGGACAGTTTTAATTCACCCCTCCACTTT. Translated: CASSIRDSFNSPLHF.

This clone showed up just a few times. The rearrangement uses TRBV15 and TRBJ2-1; TRBD2 agrees at 14 bases. The CDR3 covers 16 residues. The J segment lost 9 bases and the V segment lost 4 bases, leaving 8 bases of the junction unmatched. Germline CDR1 and CDR2: LNHNV and YYDKDF (reference sequence). The CDR3 bases are TGTGCCACCAGCACCCGACTAGCGGGGGGGCCTGGTGAGCAGTTCTTC. Protein sequence: CATSTRLAGGPGEQFF.

The gene calls are TRBV4-2 and TRBJ2-1; tentative D call: TRBD2 (5 bases). CDR1 and CDR2 from the germline V gene are LGHNA and YNFKEQ. The CDR3 length is 17 residues. Trimming removed 0 bases at V and 3 bases at J, with 15 bases between. CDR3 region: CASSQEEARRIYNEQFF. The CDR3 coding sequence is TGTGCCAGCAGCCAAGAGGAGGCCAGGCGGATCTACAATGAGCAGTTCTTC.

This clone was recorded once. The chain combines TRBV18 with TRBJ1-2; 8 bases line up with TRBD1. The CDR3 has 14 residues. CDR1 is KGHSH, CDR2 LQKENI, per germline. The trim removed 3 bases at V and 4 bases at J, leaving 4 bases unmatched. This CDR3 reads CASSPPDRVYGYTF. Here the CDR3 DNA reads TGTGCCAGCTCACCGCCGGACAGGGTCTATGGCTACACCTTC.

The CDR3 region has the DNA TGTGCCAGCAGTTTATCGTCCGACTCCACAGATACGCAGTATTTT. Encoded protein: CASSLSSDSTDTQYF. The rearrangement links TRBV27 to TRBJ2-3; D remains ambiguous. Germline V gene lookup returns CDR1 MNHEY and CDR2 SMNVEV (reference sequence). V lost 0 bases and J 2 bases, leaving 9 bases between the germline ends. The CDR3 contains 15 residues.

This clone was seen a few times. The chain is built from TRBV5-1 and TRBJ1-6; D is perhaps TRBD1 (5 bases). Germline V CDR1 and CDR2: SGHRS, YFSETQ. The CDR3 is made up of 17 amino acids. The ends were cut back, 5 bases at V and 0 bases at J, with 15 bases in the middle. CDR3 DNA sequence: TGCGCCAGCAGTGTTGACAGTCCGAGCTCCTATAATTCACCCCTCCACTTT. As protein: CASSVDSPSSYNSPLHF.